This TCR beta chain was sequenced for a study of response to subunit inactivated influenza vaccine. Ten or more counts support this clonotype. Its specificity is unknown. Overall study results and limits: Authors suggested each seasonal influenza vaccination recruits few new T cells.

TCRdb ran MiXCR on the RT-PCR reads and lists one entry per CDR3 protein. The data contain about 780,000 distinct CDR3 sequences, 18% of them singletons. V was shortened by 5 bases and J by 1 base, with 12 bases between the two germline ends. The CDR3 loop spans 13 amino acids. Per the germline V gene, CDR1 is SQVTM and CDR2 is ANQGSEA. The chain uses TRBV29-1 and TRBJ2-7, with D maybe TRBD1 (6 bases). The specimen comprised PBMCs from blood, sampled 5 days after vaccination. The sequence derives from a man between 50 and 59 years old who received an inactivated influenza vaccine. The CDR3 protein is CSVFLTGSYEQYF. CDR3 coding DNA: TGCAGCGTTTTTCTTACAGGGTCCTACGAGCAGTACTTC.